A single sample is the source of the 24 T cell receptor beta chains below, sequenced in a study of Graves' ophthalmopathy and Graves' hyperthyroidism. RNA transcripts provided the template for amplifying TCR beta CDR3 regions. HTBI-primed RT-PCR formed the first round, and a multiplex PCR formed the second. Each CDR3 protein is one row after TCRdb ran MiXCR on the multiplex PCR reads. The sample has around 51,000 distinct CDR3 sequences, 50% seen once. Input material: peripheral blood. Receptors originate from an adult man with Graves' ophthalmopathy.

The table lists this clonotype with many counts. The V and J genes are TRBV29-1 and TRBJ2-3, with D perhaps TRBD1 (5 bases). Looked up from germline, CDR1 is SQVTM and CDR2 is ANQGSEA. V was clipped by 5 bases and J by 4 bases, with 16 bases between them. This CDR3 spans 14 amino acids. CDR3 sequence reads: CSVRFPGKADTQYF. The CDR3 DNA reads TGCAGCGTTCGTTTCCCAGGGAAAGCAGATACGCAGTATTTT.

On this clonotype itself: This likely comes from a read error, as the CDR3 has no conserved phenylalanine or tryptophan at its end. V and J are TRBV4-1 and TRBJ2-3; D is possibly TRBD2 (6 bases). Germline CDR1 and CDR2: MGHRA and YSYEKL. The CDR3 sequence is 15 residues long. The CDR3 sequence: CASSQAGLSTDAQYS. CDR3 nucleotide sequence: TGCGCCAGCAGCCAAGCGGGACTGAGCACAGATGCGCAGTATTCT.

The V call is TRBV15, the J call TRBJ1-2, with D hard to call. CDR3 length equals 16 residues. Trimming cost V 0 bases and J 1 base, with 12 bases left between them. In germline, CDR1 is LNHNV, CDR2 YYDKDF (reference sequence). CDR3 coding DNA: TGTGCCACCAGCAGAGATCGGGTCAGAAGTAACTATGGCTACACCTTC. Amino acids: CATSRDRVRSNYGYTF.

With regard to this clonotype: One base away lies a much larger clone, so this may be a sequencing read error. The chain employs TRBV10-1 and TRBJ1-3; tentatively, D is TRBD1 (5 bases). The length of the CDR3 is 14 residues. The germline CDR1 and CDR2 sequences are WNHNN and SYGVQD (reference sequence). CDR3: CASSLGGVANTIYF. In DNA form, the CDR3 reads TGTGCCAGCAGCCTCGGGGGTGTCGCAAACACCATATATTTT.

Relative to its sample, this clonotype is medium-sized. The chain employs TRBV10-3 and TRBJ2-1; no clear D gene. The CDR3 spans 15 residues. V was pared by 3 bases and J by 6 bases, with 15 bases between. Germline CDR1 reads ENHRY; CDR2 reads SYGVKD. The CDR3 loop is CAISEGVGNSNEQFF. The CDR3 nucleotides read TGTGCCATCAGTGAAGGAGTCGGCAACAGCAATGAGCAGTTCTTC.

V and J are TRBV7-2 and TRBJ2-5; 12 positions agree with TRBD2. From germline, CDR1 is SGHTA and CDR2 FQGNSA. J was trimmed by 5 bases and V by 1 base; bases with no gene match: 14. The CDR3 has 19 residues. CDR3 bases: TGTGCCAGCAGCTTAGTTGCTAGCGGGAGGGCCAGCCGGCGCGAGACCCAGTACTTC. This translates into CASSLVASGRASRRETQYF.

J is TRBJ2-2 and V is TRBV13; 8 nucleotides match TRBD2. The germline CDR1 and CDR2 sequences are PRHDT and FYEKMQ (reference sequence). The CDR3 length is 15 residues. The J segment lost 0 bases and the V segment lost 5 bases, leaving 2 bases of the junction unmatched. In DNA form, the CDR3 reads TGTGCCAGCAGCCGGGGACTAGCGAACACCGGGGAGCTGTTTTTT. This gives the protein CASSRGLANTGELFF.

The chain couples TRBV20-1 to TRBJ2-1, with 7 bases aligning to TRBD2. The CDR3 consists of 13 residues. The V and J ends lost 6 bases and 1 base, in that order; junction bases with no gene match: 3. The V gene's germline CDR1 is DFQATT and CDR2 SNEGSKA (reference sequence). The CDR3 here is CSAPGGSYNEQFF. In DNA, the CDR3 is TGCAGTGCACCCGGGGGGTCCTACAATGAGCAGTTCTTC.

Ten or more counts support this clonotype. The chain is built from TRBV4-1 and TRBJ2-3; possibly TRBD2 for D (6 bases). Trimming took off 1 base at V and 0 bases at J, with 8 bases between the two ends. Germline-derived CDR1 and CDR2 are MGHRA and YSYEKL. The CDR3 loop spans 15 amino acids. The CDR3: CASSQAGLSTDTQYF. CDR3 nucleotide sequence: TGCGCCAGCAGCCAAGCGGGACTGAGCACAGATACGCAGTATTTT.

The chain uses TRBV2 and TRBJ2-7, with D tentatively TRBD1 (6 bases). The CDR3 extends over 11 amino acids. V was trimmed by 11 bases and J by 4 bases, leaving 12 bases between them. Germline V gene sequence: CDR1 SNHLY, CDR2 FYNNEI. CDR3 bases: TGTGCCGGGGGCAGGGGTTACGAGCAGTACGTC. This translates into CAGGRGYEQYV.

The chain combines TRBV10-3 with TRBJ2-5, with 9 bases fitting TRBD2. CDR1 is ENHRY and CDR2 is SYGVKD in the germline V gene. The junction had 9 bases not matched to a gene; V was cut back by 5 bases and J by 5 bases. The CDR3 runs to 15 residues. CDR3 nucleotide sequence: TGTGCCATCAGTAGGACAGCGGGGGGTTCGGAGACCCAGTACTTC. As protein: CAISRTAGGSETQYF.

The V gene is TRBV19, the J gene TRBJ1-3; D ambiguous. The CDR3 is made up of 13 amino acids. V lost 7 bases to trimming and J lost 0 bases, with 7 bases between them. Germline CDR1 reads LNHDA; CDR2 reads SQIVND (reference sequence). CDR3 protein: CASIGSSGNTIYF. In nucleotides, the CDR3 is TGTGCCAGTATAGGGAGCTCTGGAAACACCATATATTTT.

This clonotype appeared many times. J is TRBJ2-5 and V is TRBV24-1; TRBD2 aligns across 7 bases. V lost 3 bases, J lost 5 bases, and 11 bases stayed unmatched. Germline-derived CDR1 and CDR2 are KGHDR and SFDVKD. The CDR3 is 16 amino acids. The CDR3 spells CATSDPIRGVMETQYF. As DNA, the CDR3 is TGTGCCACCAGTGATCCTATCCGGGGGGTCATGGAGACCCAGTACTTC.

This clonotype was recorded a few times. The gene calls are TRBV7-3 and TRBJ2-2; D perhaps matches TRBD2 (5 bases). This CDR3 spans 14 amino acids. V lost 2 bases and J lost 7, with 11 bases in between. Germline CDR1 is SGHTA and CDR2 is FQGTGA. Written as DNA, the CDR3 is TGTGCCAGCAGCTTATCGAGGGAAGTCGGGGAGCTGTTTTTT. It translates to CASSLSREVGELFF.

This clonotype was picked up a small number of times. The chain uses TRBV3-1 and TRBJ2-2; D is unclear. V lost 4 bases to trimming and J lost 1 base, with 13 bases between them. The CDR3 totals 16 residues. Germline loops: CDR1 LGHDT, CDR2 YNNKEL (reference sequence). CDR3 region: CASSLRQGLNTGELFF. CDR3 nucleotides: TGTGCCAGCAGCCTTCGACAAGGGTTGAACACCGGGGAGCTGTTTTTT.

Here the CDR3 reads CSARGQRGASDTQYF. The CDR3, as DNA: TGCAGTGCTCGGGGGCAGCGGGGGGCCTCAGATACGCAGTATTTT. The chain is built from TRBV20-1 and TRBJ2-3, with 9 bases that match TRBD2. This CDR3 contains 15 residues. The trim removed 5 bases at V and 4 bases at J, leaving 10 bases unmatched. Per the germline V gene, CDR1 is DFQATT and CDR2 is SNEGSKA (reference sequence).

The CDR3: CSARIGDISGQETQYF. CDR3 nucleotides: TGCAGTGCTAGGATAGGGGACATTTCGGGGCAAGAGACCCAGTACTTC. The chain couples TRBV20-1 to TRBJ2-5; possible D gene TRBD1, 6 bases. This CDR3 is built from 16 residues. CDR1 and CDR2 from the germline V gene are DFQATT and SNEGSKA (reference sequence). Trimming pared 3 bases from V and 2 bases from J, leaving 19 bases between.

Note on this clonotype: One end of the junction is discordant with germline, which a read error may explain. This sequence joins TRBV7-9 and TRBJ2-5; 11 nucleotides align to TRBD2. CDR1 is SEHNR and CDR2 is FQNEAQ in the germline V gene (reference sequence). This CDR3 comprises 20 residues. CDR3 amino acids: CASSLYKKPTIAGGRETQYF. CDR3 DNA sequence: TGCGCCAGCAGCTTATACAAAAAACCGACGATAGCGGGGGGGCGGGAGACCCAGTACTTC.

Concerning this clonotype: The CDR3 ends on some other residue instead of the conserved phenylalanine or tryptophan, so this is likely a read error. J is TRBJ1-1 and V is TRBV7-3, with a weak D call TRBD1 (6 bases). Germline V CDR1 and CDR2: SGHTA, FQGTGA. The V gene lost 3 bases and the J gene lost 5 bases, with 13 bases spanning the gap. This CDR3 is 14 amino acids long. The CDR3 DNA reads as TGTGCCAGCAGCTTTCCCGGGAGGGGGACTGAAGCTTTCCTT. Translation gives CASSFPGRGTEAFL.

The rearrangement joins TRBV7-9 to TRBJ1-6; the D gene is possibly TRBD1 (5 bases). There are 16 residues in the CDR3. Trimming took 7 bases from V and 7 from J, leaving 20 bases between them. Per germline, CDR1 SEHNR and CDR2 FQNEAQ (reference sequence). CDR3 coding DNA: TGTGCCAGCACCACGGGGGGAGGAGGCCAAAATTCACCCCTCCACTTT. Translated: CASTTGGGGQNSPLHF.

This clonotype was counted at least ten times. One base away lies a much larger clone, so this may be a sequencing read error. The rearrangement links TRBV12-3 or TRBV12-4 to TRBJ2-7; a possible D gene is TRBD2 (5 bases). The CDR3 is made up of 13 amino acids. Trimming pared 5 bases from V and 2 bases from J, leaving 10 bases between. As DNA, the CDR3 is TGTGCCAGCAGTAAGGGAGTCGCCTACGAGCAGTACTTC. It encodes CASSKGVAYEQYF.

This clonotype came up many times. The chain joins TRBV6-1 to TRBJ2-2; 9 positions match TRBD2. The V gene end was trimmed by 2 bases and the J gene end by 0 bases; junction bases not matched to a gene: 1. The CDR3 extends over 16 amino acids. Germline V lookup: CDR1 MNHNS, CDR2 SASEGT. The CDR3: CASSEIAGANTGELFF. CDR3 nucleotides: TGTGCCAGCAGTGAAATAGCGGGAGCGAACACCGGGGAGCTGTTTTTT.

This clonotype turned up a few times. The chain carries TRBV4-1 and TRBJ2-7; no reliable D call. The V end lost 0 bases, the J end lost 6 bases, and 9 bases lay between the germline ends. The germline gives CDR1 MGHRA, CDR2 YSYEKL. CDR3 length: 13 amino acids. CDR3 sequence reads: CASSQETAREQYF. In DNA, the CDR3 is TGCGCCAGCAGCCAAGAAACGGCCCGCGAGCAGTACTTC.

The chain employs TRBV24-1 and TRBJ1-1; D gene uncertain. The germline V gene has CDR1 KGHDR and CDR2 SFDVKD. V lost 5 bases to trimming and J lost 1 base, with 4 bases between them. CDR3 length equals 12 residues. CDR3: CATSGENTEAFF. The DNA for the CDR3 is TGTGCCACCAGTGGTGAGAACACTGAAGCTTTCTTT.